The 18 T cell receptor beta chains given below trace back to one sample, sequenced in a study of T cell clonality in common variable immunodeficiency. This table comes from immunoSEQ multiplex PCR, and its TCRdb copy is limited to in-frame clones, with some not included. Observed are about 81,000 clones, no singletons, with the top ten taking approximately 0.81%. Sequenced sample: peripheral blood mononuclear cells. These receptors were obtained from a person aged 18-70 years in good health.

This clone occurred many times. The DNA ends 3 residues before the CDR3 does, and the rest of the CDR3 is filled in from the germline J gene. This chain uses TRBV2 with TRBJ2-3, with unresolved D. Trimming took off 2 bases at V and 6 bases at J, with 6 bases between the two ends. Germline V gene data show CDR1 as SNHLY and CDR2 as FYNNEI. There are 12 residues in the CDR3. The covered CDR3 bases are TGTGCCAGCAGTGAATTTCCGGATACG. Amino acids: CASSEFPDT. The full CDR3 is CASSEFPDTQYF.

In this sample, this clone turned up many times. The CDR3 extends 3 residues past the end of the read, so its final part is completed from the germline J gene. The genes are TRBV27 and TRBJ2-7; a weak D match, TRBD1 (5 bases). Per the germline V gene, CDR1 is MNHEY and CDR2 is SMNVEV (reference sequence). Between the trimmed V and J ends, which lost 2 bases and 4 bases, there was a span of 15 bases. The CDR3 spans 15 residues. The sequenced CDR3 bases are TGTGCCAGCAGTTTAAGGCAGGGAATTTTTTACGAG. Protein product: CASSLRQGIFYE. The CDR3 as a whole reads CASSLRQGIFYEQYF.

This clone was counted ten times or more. The chain's CDR3 is CASRKKGEQYF. Partial CDR3 DNA: TGTGCCAGCAGAAAAAAGGGCGAG. The V and J genes are TRBV11-2 and TRBJ2-7; D unresolved. From the germline J gene comes the end of the CDR3, since the read stops 3 residues before it. The CDR3 extends over 11 amino acids. Trimming took off 6 bases at V and 6 bases at J, with 9 bases between the two ends. CDR1 and CDR2 from the germline V gene are SGHAT and FQNNGV.

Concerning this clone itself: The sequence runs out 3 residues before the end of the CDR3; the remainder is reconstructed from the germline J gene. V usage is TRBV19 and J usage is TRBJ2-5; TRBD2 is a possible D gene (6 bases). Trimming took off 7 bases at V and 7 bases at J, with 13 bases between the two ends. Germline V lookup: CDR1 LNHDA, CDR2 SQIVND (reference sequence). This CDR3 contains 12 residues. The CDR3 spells CASNSLGGTQYF. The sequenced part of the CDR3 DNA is TGTGCCAGTAATAGTCTGGGGGGGACC.

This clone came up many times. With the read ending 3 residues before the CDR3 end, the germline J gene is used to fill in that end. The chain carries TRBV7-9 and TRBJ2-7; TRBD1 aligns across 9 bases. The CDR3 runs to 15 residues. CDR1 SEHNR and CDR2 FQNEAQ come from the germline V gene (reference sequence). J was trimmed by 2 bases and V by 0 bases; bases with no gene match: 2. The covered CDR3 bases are TGTGCCAGCAGCTTAGCGGGACAGGGACCCTACGAG. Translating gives CASSLAGQGPYE. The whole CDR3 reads CASSLAGQGPYEQYF. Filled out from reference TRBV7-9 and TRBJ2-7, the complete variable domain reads DTGVSQNPRHKITKRGQNVTFRCDPISEHNRLYWYRQTLGQGPEFLTYFQNEAQLEKSRLLSDRFSAERPKGSFSTLEIQRTEQGDSAMYLCASSLAGQGPYEQYFGPGTRLTVT.

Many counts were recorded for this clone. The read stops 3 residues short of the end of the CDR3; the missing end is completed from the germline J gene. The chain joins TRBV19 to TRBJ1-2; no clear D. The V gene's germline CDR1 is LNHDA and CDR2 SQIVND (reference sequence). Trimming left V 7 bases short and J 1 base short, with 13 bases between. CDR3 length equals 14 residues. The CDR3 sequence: CASNFVIGNYGYTF. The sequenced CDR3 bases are TGTGCCAGTAATTTCGTCATCGGTAACTATGGC. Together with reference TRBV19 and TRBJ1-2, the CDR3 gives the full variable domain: DGGITQSPKYLFRKEGQNVTLSCEQNLNHDAMYWYRQDPGQGLRLIYYSQIVNDFQKGDIAEGYSVSREKKESFPLTVTSAQKNPTAFYLCASNFVIGNYGYTFGSGTRLTVV.

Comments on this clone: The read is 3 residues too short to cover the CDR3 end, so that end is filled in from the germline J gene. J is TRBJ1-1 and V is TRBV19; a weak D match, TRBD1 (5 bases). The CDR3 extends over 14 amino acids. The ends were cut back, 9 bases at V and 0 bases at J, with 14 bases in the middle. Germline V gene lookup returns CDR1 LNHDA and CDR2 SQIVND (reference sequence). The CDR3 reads CASVPRDLNTEAFF. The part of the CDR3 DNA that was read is TGTGCCAGCGTCCCCCGGGACTTGAACACTGAA.

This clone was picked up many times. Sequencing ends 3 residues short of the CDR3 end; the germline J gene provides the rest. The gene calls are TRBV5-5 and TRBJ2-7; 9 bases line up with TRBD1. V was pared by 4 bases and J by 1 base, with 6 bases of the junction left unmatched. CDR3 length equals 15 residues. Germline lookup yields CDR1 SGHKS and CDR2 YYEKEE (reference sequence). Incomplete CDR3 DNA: TGTGCCAGCAGCGGCCGGGACAGGGCATCCTACGAG. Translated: CASSGRDRASYE. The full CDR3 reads CASSGRDRASYEQYF. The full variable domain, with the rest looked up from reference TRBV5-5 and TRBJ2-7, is DAGVTQSPTHLIKTRGQQVTLRCSPISGHKSVSWYQQVLGQGPQFIFQYYEKEERGRGNFPDRFSARQFPNYSSELNVNALLLGDSALYLCASSGRDRASYEQYFGPGTRLTVT.

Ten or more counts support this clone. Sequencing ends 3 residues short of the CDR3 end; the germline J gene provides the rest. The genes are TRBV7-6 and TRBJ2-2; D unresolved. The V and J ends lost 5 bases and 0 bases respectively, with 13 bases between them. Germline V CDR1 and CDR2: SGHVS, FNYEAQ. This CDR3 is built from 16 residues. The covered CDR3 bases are TGTGCCAGCAGCGGTTACTACCGAGCGAACACCGGGGAG. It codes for CASSGYYRANTGE. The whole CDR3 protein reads CASSGYYRANTGELFF.

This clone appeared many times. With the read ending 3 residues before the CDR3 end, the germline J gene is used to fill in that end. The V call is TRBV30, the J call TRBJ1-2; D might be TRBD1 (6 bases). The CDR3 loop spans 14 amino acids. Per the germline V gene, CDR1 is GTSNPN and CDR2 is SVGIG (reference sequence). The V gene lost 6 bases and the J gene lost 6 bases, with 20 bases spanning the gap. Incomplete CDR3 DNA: TGTGCCTGTCCCCCCAGGGGTCGTCAGGATGGC. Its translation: CACPPRGRQDG. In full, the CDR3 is CACPPRGRQDGYTF.

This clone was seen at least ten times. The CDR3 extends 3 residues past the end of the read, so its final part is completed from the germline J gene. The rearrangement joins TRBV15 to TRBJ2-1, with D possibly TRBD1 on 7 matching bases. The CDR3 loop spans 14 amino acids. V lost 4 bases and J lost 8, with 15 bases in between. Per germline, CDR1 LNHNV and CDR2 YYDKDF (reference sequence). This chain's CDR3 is CATSTTRGAHEQFF. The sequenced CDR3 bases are TGTGCCACCAGCACCACCAGGGGGGCGCATGAG.

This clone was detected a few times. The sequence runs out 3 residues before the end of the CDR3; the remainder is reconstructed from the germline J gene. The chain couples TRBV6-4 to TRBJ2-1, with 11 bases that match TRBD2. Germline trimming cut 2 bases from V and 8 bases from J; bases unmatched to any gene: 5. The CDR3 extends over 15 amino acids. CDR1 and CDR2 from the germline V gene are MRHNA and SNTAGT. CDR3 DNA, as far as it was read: TGTGCCAGCAGTGACCAGACTAGCGGGATTTATGAG. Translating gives CASSDQTSGIYE. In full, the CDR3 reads CASSDQTSGIYEQFF.

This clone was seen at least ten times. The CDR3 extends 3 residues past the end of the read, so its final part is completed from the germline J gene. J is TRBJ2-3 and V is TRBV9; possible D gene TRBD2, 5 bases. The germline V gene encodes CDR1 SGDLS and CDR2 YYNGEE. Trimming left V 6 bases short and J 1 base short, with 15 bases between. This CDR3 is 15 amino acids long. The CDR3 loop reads CASTLGGAGTDTQYF. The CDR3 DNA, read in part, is TGTGCCAGCACCCTTGGCGGAGCGGGCACAGATACG.

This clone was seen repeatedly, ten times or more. The CDR3 DNA, read in part, is TGTGCCAGCTCAGGGGACAGGGACGACTACGAG. Amino acid sequence: CASSGDRDDYE. The full CDR3 sequence reads CASSGDRDDYEQYF. The chain couples TRBV18 to TRBJ2-7, with TRBD1 identical over 9 bases. The observed sequence ends 3 residues before the CDR3 terminus, with the missing tail filled in from the germline J gene. The length of the CDR3 is 14 residues. The germline gives CDR1 KGHSH, CDR2 LQKENI. The junction had 5 bases not matched to a gene; V was cut back by 5 bases and J by 3 bases.

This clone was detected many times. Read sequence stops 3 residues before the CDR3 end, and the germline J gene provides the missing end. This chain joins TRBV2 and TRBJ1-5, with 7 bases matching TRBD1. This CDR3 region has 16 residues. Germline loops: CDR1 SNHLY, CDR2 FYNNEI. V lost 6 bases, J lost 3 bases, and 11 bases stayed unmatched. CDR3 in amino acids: CASRNRGTRNNQPQHF. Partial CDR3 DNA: TGTGCCAGCAGGAACAGGGGAACGCGCAACAATCAGCCC.

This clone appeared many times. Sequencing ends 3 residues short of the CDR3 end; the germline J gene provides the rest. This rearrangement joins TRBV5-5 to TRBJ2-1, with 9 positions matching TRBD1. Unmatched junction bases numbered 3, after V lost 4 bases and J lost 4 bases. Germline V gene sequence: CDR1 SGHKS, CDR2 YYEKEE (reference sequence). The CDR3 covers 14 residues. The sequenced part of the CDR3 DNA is TGTGCCAGCAGCCCGGGACAGGGTTACAATGAG. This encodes CASSPGQGYNE. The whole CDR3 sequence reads CASSPGQGYNEQFF.

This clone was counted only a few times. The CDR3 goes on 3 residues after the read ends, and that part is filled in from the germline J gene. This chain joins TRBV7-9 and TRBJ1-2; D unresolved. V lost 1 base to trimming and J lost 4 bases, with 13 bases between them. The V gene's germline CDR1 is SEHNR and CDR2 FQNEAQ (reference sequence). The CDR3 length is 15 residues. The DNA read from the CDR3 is TGTGCCAGCAGCTTAGATCGGGTTAGTGGCTATGGC. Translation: CASSLDRVSGYG. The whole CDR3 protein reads CASSLDRVSGYGYTF.

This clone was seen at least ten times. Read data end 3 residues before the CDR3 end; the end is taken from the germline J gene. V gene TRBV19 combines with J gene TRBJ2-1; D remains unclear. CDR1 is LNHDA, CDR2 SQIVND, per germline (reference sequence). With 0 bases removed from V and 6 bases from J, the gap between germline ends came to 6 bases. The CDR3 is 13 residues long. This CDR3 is CASSIDSPNEQFF. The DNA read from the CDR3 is TGTGCCAGTAGTATAGATAGCCCCAATGAG.